The following is a T cell receptor beta chain sequence with its context. Its target is not known. This sample stems from a study of PD-1 blockade in classical Hodgkin lymphoma. On the study more broadly: Nivolumab was given intravenously to patients at 3 mg/kg every 2 weeks.

With no exception, relapse followed autologous stem cell transplantation in all patients, and brentuximab vedotin exposure varied. Relapsed/refractory classical Hodgkin lymphoma patients had complete, partial or progressive responses. Clones were sequenced by immunoSEQ multiplex PCR, and TCRdb holds only the in-frame ones, with some missing. The table includes 55,000 to 80,000 clones, under 95% detected once. The V gene's germline CDR1 is SGHNT and CDR2 YYREEE (reference sequence). J lost 6 bases, V lost 4 bases, and 6 bases had no gene match. The CDR3 consists of 13 residues. General study findings and limits: Complete responders possessed baseline diversity comparable to newly diagnosed patients.

The input for sequencing was peripheral blood mononuclear cells (PBMCs), taken at baseline. The chain recombines TRBV5-4 with TRBJ2-7; TRBD2 agrees at 8 bases. This receptor was identified in a human donor with classical Hodgkin lymphoma. CDR3 residues: CASSTGGGLEQYF. CDR3 nucleotides: TGTGCCAGCAGCACCGGGGGGGGCCTCGAGCAGTACTTC.